This TCR beta chain was captured in a study of glioma-infiltrating T cells. After removal of 7 bases from V and 5 bases from J, the junction contained 8 bases not matched to a gene. Per the germline V gene, CDR1 is SNHLY and CDR2 is FYNNEI. The CDR3 runs to 15 residues. TCR alpha and beta CDR3 regions were amplified from RNA using iRepertoire nested multiplex PCR. TCRdb analysed the multiplex PCR reads with MiXCR anew, one entry per CDR3 protein. Here the sample spans under 150,000 distinct CDR3 sequences, more than 35% being singletons. This rearrangement joins TRBV2 to TRBJ2-3, with 11 bases matching TRBD2. The receptor was derived from a human donor with low-grade glioma or glioblastoma, undergoing nonglioma brain surgery, or in good health (not recorded which). The specimen was glioma tissue, nonneoplastic brain tissue, or PBMCs (not recorded which). CDR3 sequence: CASKSTSGGQDTQYF. For the CDR3, the DNA is TGTGCCAGCAAGAGTACTAGCGGGGGCCAAGATACGCAGTATTTT.